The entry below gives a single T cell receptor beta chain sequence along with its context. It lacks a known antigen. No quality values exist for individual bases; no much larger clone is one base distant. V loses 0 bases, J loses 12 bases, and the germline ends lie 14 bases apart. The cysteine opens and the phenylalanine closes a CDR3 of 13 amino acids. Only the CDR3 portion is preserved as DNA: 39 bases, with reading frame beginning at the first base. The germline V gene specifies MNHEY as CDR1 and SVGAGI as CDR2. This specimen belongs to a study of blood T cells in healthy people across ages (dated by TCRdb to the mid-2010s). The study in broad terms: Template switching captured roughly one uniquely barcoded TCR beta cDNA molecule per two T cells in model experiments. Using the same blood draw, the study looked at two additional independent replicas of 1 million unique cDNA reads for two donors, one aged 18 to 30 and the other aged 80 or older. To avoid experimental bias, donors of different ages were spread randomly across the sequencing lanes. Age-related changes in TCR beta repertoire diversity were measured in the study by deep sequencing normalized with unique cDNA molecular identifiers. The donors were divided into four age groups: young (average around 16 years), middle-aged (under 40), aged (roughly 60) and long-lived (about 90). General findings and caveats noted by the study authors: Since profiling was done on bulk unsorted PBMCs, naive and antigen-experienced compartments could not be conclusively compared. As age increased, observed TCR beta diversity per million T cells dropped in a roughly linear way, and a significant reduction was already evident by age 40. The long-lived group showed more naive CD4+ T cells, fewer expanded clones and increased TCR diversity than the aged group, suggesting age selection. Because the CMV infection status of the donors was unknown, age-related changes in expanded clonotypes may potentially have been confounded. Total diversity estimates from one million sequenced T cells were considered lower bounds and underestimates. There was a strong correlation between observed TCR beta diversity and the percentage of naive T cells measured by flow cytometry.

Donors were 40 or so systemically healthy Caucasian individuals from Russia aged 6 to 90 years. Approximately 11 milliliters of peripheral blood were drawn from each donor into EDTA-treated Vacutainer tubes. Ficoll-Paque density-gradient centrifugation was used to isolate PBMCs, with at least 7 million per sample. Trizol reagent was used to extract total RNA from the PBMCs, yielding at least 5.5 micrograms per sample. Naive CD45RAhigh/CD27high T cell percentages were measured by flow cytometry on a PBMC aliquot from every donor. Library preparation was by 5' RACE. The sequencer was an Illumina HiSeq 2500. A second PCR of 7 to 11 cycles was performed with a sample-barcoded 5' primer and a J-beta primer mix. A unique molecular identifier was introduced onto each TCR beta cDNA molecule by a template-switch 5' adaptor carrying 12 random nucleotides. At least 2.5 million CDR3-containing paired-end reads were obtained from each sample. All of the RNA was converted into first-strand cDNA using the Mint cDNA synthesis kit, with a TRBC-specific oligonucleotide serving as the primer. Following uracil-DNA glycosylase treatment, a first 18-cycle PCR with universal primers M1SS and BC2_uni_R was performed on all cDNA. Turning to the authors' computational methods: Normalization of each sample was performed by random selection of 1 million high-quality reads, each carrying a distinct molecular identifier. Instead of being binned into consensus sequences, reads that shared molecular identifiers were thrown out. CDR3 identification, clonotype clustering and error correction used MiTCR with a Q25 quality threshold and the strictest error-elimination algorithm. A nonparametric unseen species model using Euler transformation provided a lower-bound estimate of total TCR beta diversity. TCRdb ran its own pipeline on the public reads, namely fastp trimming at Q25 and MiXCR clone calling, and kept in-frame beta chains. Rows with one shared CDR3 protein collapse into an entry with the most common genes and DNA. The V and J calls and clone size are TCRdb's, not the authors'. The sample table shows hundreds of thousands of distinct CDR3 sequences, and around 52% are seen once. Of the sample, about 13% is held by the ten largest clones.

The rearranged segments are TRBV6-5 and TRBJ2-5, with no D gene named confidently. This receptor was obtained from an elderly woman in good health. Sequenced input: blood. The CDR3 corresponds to CASSYSPKGEEYF. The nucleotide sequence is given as TGTGCCAGCAGTTACTCGCCGAAAGGAGAGGAGTACTTC.